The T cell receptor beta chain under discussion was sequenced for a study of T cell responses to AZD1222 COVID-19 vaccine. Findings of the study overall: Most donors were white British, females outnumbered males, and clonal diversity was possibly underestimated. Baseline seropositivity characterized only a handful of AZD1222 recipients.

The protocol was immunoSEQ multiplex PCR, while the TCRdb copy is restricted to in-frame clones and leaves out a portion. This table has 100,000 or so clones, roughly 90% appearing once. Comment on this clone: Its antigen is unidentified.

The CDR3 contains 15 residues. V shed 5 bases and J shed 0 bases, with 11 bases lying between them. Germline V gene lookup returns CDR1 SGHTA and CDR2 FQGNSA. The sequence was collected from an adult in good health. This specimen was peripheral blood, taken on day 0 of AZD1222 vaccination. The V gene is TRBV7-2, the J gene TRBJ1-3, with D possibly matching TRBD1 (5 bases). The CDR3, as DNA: TGTGCCAGCAGCGCGACAGTGATCTCTGGAAACACCATATATTTT. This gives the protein CASSATVISGNTIYF.